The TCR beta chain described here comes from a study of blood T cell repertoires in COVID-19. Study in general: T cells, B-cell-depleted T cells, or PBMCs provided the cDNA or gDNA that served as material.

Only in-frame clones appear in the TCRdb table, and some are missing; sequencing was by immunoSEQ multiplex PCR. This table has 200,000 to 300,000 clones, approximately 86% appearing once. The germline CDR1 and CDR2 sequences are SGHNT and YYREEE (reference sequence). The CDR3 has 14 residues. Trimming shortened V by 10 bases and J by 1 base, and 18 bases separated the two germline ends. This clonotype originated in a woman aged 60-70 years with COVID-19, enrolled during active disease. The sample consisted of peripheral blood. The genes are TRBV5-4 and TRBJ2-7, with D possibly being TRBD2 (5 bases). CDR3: CAYLVRARSYEQYF. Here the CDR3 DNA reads TGTGCCTACCTGGTGAGGGCTAGGTCCTACGAGCAGTACTTC.